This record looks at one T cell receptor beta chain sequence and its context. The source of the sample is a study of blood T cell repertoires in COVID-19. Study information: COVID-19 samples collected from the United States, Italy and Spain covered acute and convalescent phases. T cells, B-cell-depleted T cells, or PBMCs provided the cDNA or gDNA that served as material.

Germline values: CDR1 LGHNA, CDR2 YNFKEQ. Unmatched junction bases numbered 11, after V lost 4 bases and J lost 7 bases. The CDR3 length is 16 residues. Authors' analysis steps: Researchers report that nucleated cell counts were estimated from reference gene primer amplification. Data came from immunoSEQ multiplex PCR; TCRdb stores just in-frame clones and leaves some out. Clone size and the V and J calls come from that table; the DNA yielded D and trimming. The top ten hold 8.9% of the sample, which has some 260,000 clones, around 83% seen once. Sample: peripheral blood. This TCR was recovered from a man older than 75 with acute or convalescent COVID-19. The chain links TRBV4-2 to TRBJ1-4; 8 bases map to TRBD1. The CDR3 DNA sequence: TGTGCCAGCAGCCGGGCCGACCGGACAGGGTCTGAAAAACTGTTTTTT. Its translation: CASSRADRTGSEKLFF.